The T cell receptor (beta chain) described here comes from a study of blood T cell repertoires in COVID-19. As regards this clone: At one end, the junction sequence differs from germline, possibly due to a read error.

CDR1 SGHRS and CDR2 YFSETQ come from the germline V gene. The CDR3 is 14 amino acids. Here immunoSEQ multiplex PCR was the method, and the copy in TCRdb shows in-frame clones only, minus some. The profile shows some 140,000 clones, almost 85% of them singletons. The rearrangement joins TRBV5-1 to TRBJ1-3, with D tentatively TRBD1 (6 bases). Sequencing input: peripheral blood. The TCR originated in a human donor in a cohort sampled during active COVID-19. CDR3 sequence: CASSLEAQQGFRHF. CDR3 DNA: TGCGCCAGCAGCTTGGAGGCCCAACAGGGATTTCGGCATTTT.